Listed below are T cell receptor beta chains from one sample, sequenced in a study of T cell responses to AZD1222 COVID-19 vaccine. Assay: immunoSEQ multiplex PCR; the TCRdb copy retains only in-frame clones and omits some. The sample contains approximately 100,000 clones, approximately 87% of which appear only once. Material: peripheral blood, obtained on day 0 of AZD1222 vaccination. The receptor source for this set is an adult in good health. Both conserved end residues are part of each CDR3. A D gene is named only where the DNA matches it firmly. Clone size appears in some rows only: once, few, many, or a class for an expanded clone.

J gene | V gene | D gene | clone size | CDR3 DNA | CDR3 protein
TRBJ1-2 | TRBV30 | - | - | TGTGCCTGGACGGAATACTATGGCTACACCTTC | CAWTEYYGYTF
TRBJ1-2 | TRBV5-1 | - | - | TGCGCCAGCAGCTGGGGGACCGCCAGCTATGGCTACACCTTC | CASSWGTASYGYTF
TRBJ1-2 | TRBV5-4 | TRBD1 | - | TGTGCCAGCAGCTTCGGACAGGGGAAAAACTATGGCTACACCTTC | CASSFGQGKNYGYTF
TRBJ1-1 | TRBV11-2 | TRBD1 | - | TGTGCCAGCAGCCCCGCAGGGGGCTTCTCTGAAGCTTTCTTT | CASSPAGGFSEAFF
TRBJ2-5 | TRBV27 | - | - | TGTGCCAGCAGTCCCTCCCCCGGGGAGACCCAGTACTTC | CASSPSPGETQYF
TRBJ2-3 | TRBV15 | - | - | TGTGCCACCAGCAGAGATCTTAATACGCAGTATTTT | CATSRDLNTQYF
TRBJ2-1 | TRBV5-1 | - | - | TGCGCCAGCAGCTTGGAACCACAGGGTAATGAGCAGTTCTTC | CASSLEPQGNEQFF
TRBJ1-1 | TRBV9 | TRBD1 | - | TGTGCCAGCAGCGGACAGGGACATACTGAAGCTTTCTTT | CASSGQGHTEAFF
TRBJ1-2 | TRBV9 | TRBD1 | few | TGTGCCAGCAGCGTAACAGGGGGCTTCTATGGCTACACCTTC | CASSVTGGFYGYTF
TRBJ1-2 | TRBV29-1 | - | - | TGCAGCGCCGGTGGACAAAGCAGCTATGGCTACACCTTC | CSAGGQSSYGYTF
TRBJ1-1 | TRBV6-5 | TRBD1 | - | TGTGCCAGCAGACTCTCCGGGACAGTGAACACTGAAGCTTTCTTT | CASRLSGTVNTEAFF
TRBJ1-3 | TRBV5-6 | TRBD1 | - | TGTGCCAGCAGCTTGAAATTGGACAGGGGATGGAACACCATATATTTT | CASSLKLDRGWNTIYF
TRBJ1-4 | TRBV14 | - | once | TGTGCCAGCAGCCAAGCCGGGACTAATGAAAAACTGTTTTTT | CASSQAGTNEKLFF
TRBJ2-5 | TRBV18 | - | - | TGTGCCAGCTCACCACCGGTCAGGGTAGTTCGAGAGACCCAGTACTTC | CASSPPVRVVRETQYF
TRBJ2-1 | TRBV4-3 | - | - | TGCGCCAGCAGCCAAGACGCAGTATCCTACAATGAGCAGTTCTTC | CASSQDAVSYNEQFF
TRBJ1-1 | TRBV7-3 | - | few | TGTGCCAGCAGCGGGGGCGGTGGTGACACTGAAGCTTTCTTT | CASSGGGGDTEAFF
TRBJ1-5 | TRBV6-4 | - | - | TGTGCCAGCAGTGCAGGCAGTCCCCTGTGGGACAATCAGCCCCAGCATTTT | CASSAGSPLWDNQPQHF
TRBJ2-2 | TRBV11-2 | TRBD2 | - | TGTGCCAGCAGCTTAGGACTAGCGGGGGCGAACACCGGGGAGCTGTTTTTT | CASSLGLAGANTGELFF
TRBJ1-5 | TRBV27 | - | - | TGTGCCAGCAGAAAACAGGGACATCAGCCCCAGCATTTT | CASRKQGHQPQHF
TRBJ1-2 | TRBV7-2 | TRBD1 | - | TGTGCCAGCAGCACCTACAGGGGTGGCTACACCTTC | CASSTYRGGYTF
TRBJ1-1 | TRBV18 | TRBD1 | - | TGTGCCAGCTCACCATCAATCGCAGGGGGAGCTTTTAGAGCTTTCTTT | CASSPSIAGGAFRAFF
TRBJ2-2 | TRBV19 | TRBD2 | - | TGTGCCAGTGGCAGGGAGGGGCTAAACACCGGGGAGCTGTTTTTT | CASGREGLNTGELFF
TRBJ1-6 | TRBV3-1/TRBV3-2 | TRBD1 | - | TGTGCCAGCAGCCCATCACACAGGGGAGTTCATTCACCCCTCCACTTT | CASSPSHRGVHSPLHF
TRBJ2-7 | TRBV7-8 | - | - | TGTGCCAGCAGCTTAGCCCCAGACACCTACGAGCAGTACTTC | CASSLAPDTYEQYF
TRBJ1-1 | TRBV29-1 | - | - | TGCAGCGTTGTAGGGCACGAGAACACTGAAGCTTTCTTT | CSVVGHENTEAFF
TRBJ1-1 | TRBV18 | - | - | TGTGCCAGCTCACTGGGGGAGAACACTGAAGCTTTCTTT | CASSLGENTEAFF
TRBJ2-2 | TRBV13 | - | - | TGTGCCAGCAGCCCGGGACCCACCGGGGAGCTGTTTTTT | CASSPGPTGELFF
TRBJ1-6 | TRBV28 | - | few | TGTGCCAGCAGTTCACAGGGTAGCTCCTATAATTCACCCCTCCACTTT | CASSSQGSSYNSPLHF
TRBJ1-2 | TRBV27 | - | - | TGTGCCAGCAGGGCCGAGGACTATGGCTACACCTTC | CASRAEDYGYTF
TRBJ1-1 | TRBV25-1 | - | - | TGTGCCAGCAAGGGAACTCTAGACAGATCGAACACTGAAGCTTTCTTT | CASKGTLDRSNTEAFF
TRBJ1-3 | TRBV10-2 | - | - | TGCGCCAGCAGTTCCGGACAGCTCTCCTCTGGAAACACCATATATTTT | CASSSGQLSSGNTIYF
TRBJ2-2 | TRBV9 | - | - | TGTGCCAGCAGCGGAACATTACTCAACACCGGGGAGCTGTTTTTT | CASSGTLLNTGELFF
TRBJ2-2 | TRBV7-2 | TRBD2 | - | TGTGCCAGCAGCTTTGAACTAGCGGTAAACACCGGGGAGCTGTTTTTT | CASSFELAVNTGELFF
TRBJ2-2 | TRBV7-2 | - | - | TGTGCCGACGATGGGGGTTCCGGGGAGCTGTTTTTT | CADDGGSGELFF
TRBJ1-1 | TRBV3-1/TRBV3-2 | TRBD1 | - | TGTGCCAGCAGCCACACCTCGACAGGGGTTAGGACTGAAGCTTTCTTT | CASSHTSTGVRTEAFF
TRBJ2-5 | TRBV24-1 | TRBD2 | - | TGTGCCACCGAAACTACTAGCGGGGGGCTCCAAGAGACCCAGTACTTC | CATETTSGGLQETQYF
TRBJ1-1 | TRBV7-9 | TRBD1 | - | TGTGCCAGCAGCCATCCTCTGACAGGGATAGGCACTGAAGCTTTCTTT | CASSHPLTGIGTEAFF
TRBJ2-1 | TRBV5-1 | TRBD1 | - | TGCGCCAGCAGCCAGGGACAGGGGGGATACAATGAGCAGTTCTTC | CASSQGQGGYNEQFF
TRBJ1-1 | TRBV9 | - | - | TGTGCCAGCAGCGTAGTAGGGTCAGGGAACACTGAAGCTTTCTTT | CASSVVGSGNTEAFF
TRBJ2-6 | TRBV6-1 | - | - | TGTGCCAGCAGTGAGGTAGGGGAATTTGGGGCCAACGTCCTGACTTTC | CASSEVGEFGANVLTF
TRBJ1-3 | TRBV11-2 | TRBD1 | - | TGTGCCAGCAGCTTAGATGGAAACAGGGGGCTGACCATATATTTT | CASSLDGNRGLTIYF
TRBJ1-1 | TRBV5-4 | - | - | TGTGCCAGCAGCTTGACACAGGGTACGAACACTGAAGCTTTCTTT | CASSLTQGTNTEAFF
TRBJ2-2 | TRBV7-2 | - | few | TGTGCCAGCAGCCTCATGGTGGAAACCGGGGAGCTGTTTTTT | CASSLMVETGELFF